The 18 T cell receptor beta chains reported below all come from one sample, sequenced in a study of immune evolution from preneoplasia to lung adenocarcinoma. TCRdb's table, derived via immunoSEQ multiplex PCR, lists solely in-frame clones and lacks some. Here the sample spans fewer than 50,000 clones, 70% to 85% being singletons. The sequenced sample consisted of FFPE invasive lung adenocarcinoma tissue. These receptor sequences come from a person aged 60 to 70 with lung adenocarcinoma.

The chain combines TRBV11-3 with TRBJ1-4; D perhaps matches TRBD1 (6 bases). The V and J ends lost 5 bases and 8 bases respectively, with 21 bases between them. Germline V gene lookup returns CDR1 SGHNT and CDR2 YENEEA. CDR3 length: 16 amino acids. CDR3 sequence (DNA): TGTGCCAGCAGCCTCGCCCCAGGGGAGGACGGCGAAAAACTGTTTTTT. It translates to CASSLAPGEDGEKLFF.

This rearrangement joins TRBV5-1 to TRBJ2-1; D possibly corresponds to TRBD2 (5 bases). Germline CDR1 reads SGHRS; CDR2 reads YFSETQ. CDR3 size: 16 residues. V lost 1 base, J lost 7 bases, and 18 bases lay in between. This CDR3 reads CASSLSGSTYNNEQFF. In nucleotides, the CDR3 is TGCGCCAGCAGCTTGTCGGGGAGCACCTACAATAATGAGCAGTTCTTC. The full variable domain, rest sourced from reference TRBV5-1 and TRBJ2-1, is KAGVTQTPRYLIKTRGQQVTLSCSPISGHRSVSWYQQTPGQGLQFLFEYFSETQRNKGNFPGRFSGRQFSNSRSEMNVSTLELGDSALYLCASSLSGSTYNNEQFFGPGTRLTVL.

The chain couples TRBV30 to TRBJ1-5; perhaps TRBD1 as D (5 bases). From germline, CDR1 is GTSNPN and CDR2 SVGIG (reference sequence). The CDR3 sequence is 13 residues long. Trimming took off 2 bases at V and 5 bases at J, with 10 bases between the two ends. The CDR3 sequence is CAWSWTTDQPQHF. As DNA, the CDR3 is TGTGCCTGGAGTTGGACAACTGATCAGCCCCAGCATTTT.

The gene calls are TRBV10-1 and TRBJ2-5; TRBD2 is a possible D gene (7 bases). The V gene lost 8 bases and the J gene lost 5 bases, with 18 bases spanning the gap. CDR1 is WNHNN and CDR2 is SYGVQD in the germline V gene (reference sequence). The CDR3 is 14 amino acids. The DNA for the CDR3 is TGCGCCAGCGGGAGGGGGACCCCTCCGGAGACCCAGTACTTC. Amino acids: CASGRGTPPETQYF.

The CDR3 sequence: CASSVGAGGPGGSYNEQFF. The CDR3 DNA is TGTGCCAGCAGCGTAGGAGCGGGAGGGCCCGGCGGATCCTACAATGAGCAGTTCTTC. This rearrangement joins TRBV9 to TRBJ2-1; TRBD2 agrees at 10 bases. V lost 0 bases to trimming and J lost 1 base; unmatched junction nucleotides: 10. The CDR3 runs 19 residues. CDR1 and CDR2 from the germline V gene are SGDLS and YYNGEE.

The chain uses TRBV5-6 and TRBJ2-5; D is uncertain. CDR1 is SGHDT and CDR2 is YYEEEE in the germline V gene. The V end lost 2 bases, the J end lost 5 bases, and 13 bases lay between the germline ends. There are 14 residues in the CDR3. The CDR3 is CASSLSGSRETQYF. The DNA for the CDR3 is TGTGCCAGCAGCTTATCTGGGTCGAGGGAGACCCAGTACTTC.

The rearrangement uses TRBV7-2 and TRBJ2-1; the match to TRBD2 covers 12 bases. The ends lost 5 bases at V and 4 bases at J; junction bases unmatched: 9. The CDR3 length is 17 residues. Germline V gene lookup returns CDR1 SGHTA and CDR2 FQGNSA. The CDR3 protein is CASSPASSGRAYNEQFF. CDR3 bases: TGTGCCAGCAGCCCTGCCTCTAGCGGGAGGGCGTACAATGAGCAGTTCTTC.

V usage is TRBV7-9 and J usage is TRBJ2-5; TRBD2 is a possible D gene (5 bases). V was shortened by 0 bases and J by 9 bases, with 23 bases between the two germline ends. The length of the CDR3 is 17 residues. The germline V gene encodes CDR1 SEHNR and CDR2 FQNEAQ (reference sequence). The DNA of the CDR3 is TGTGCCAGCAGCTTAGCGAGTGGAGGACTGGGGATCTTGGCCCAGTACTTC. Translated, it gives CASSLASGGLGILAQYF.

This clone was counted once. The V gene is TRBV19, the J gene TRBJ1-1; no clear D. CDR1 and CDR2 (germline): LNHDA, SQIVND (reference sequence). CDR3 size: 14 residues. V was clipped by 4 bases and J by 4 bases, with 13 bases between them. CDR3 amino acids: CASSTPTLFTEAFF. CDR3 DNA: TGTGCCAGTAGTACCCCGACGTTATTCACTGAAGCTTTCTTT.

This clone was seen more than once but under ten times. The CDR3 loop is CASSVAATNTGELFF. In DNA, the CDR3 is TGTGCCAGCAGCGTAGCAGCGACGAACACCGGGGAGCTGTTTTTT. The chain links TRBV9 to TRBJ2-2; D remains unclear. With 0 bases removed from V and 0 bases from J, the gap between germline ends came to 6 bases. The CDR3 extends over 15 amino acids. CDR1 SGDLS and CDR2 YYNGEE come from the germline V gene.

The CDR3 here is CASKGTASGETQYF. DNA for the CDR3: TGCGCCAGCAAAGGGACAGCATCGGGAGAGACCCAGTACTTC. This sequence joins TRBV10-2 and TRBJ2-5; 7 nucleotides match TRBD1. CDR1 is WSHSY, CDR2 SAAADI, per germline. J was trimmed by 4 bases and V by 7 bases; bases with no gene match: 9. The CDR3 runs to 14 residues.

This CDR3 is CAWMDRRIGEAFF. The CDR3 coding sequence is TGTGCCTGGATGGACAGGAGAATAGGAGAAGCTTTCTTT. V usage is TRBV30 and J usage is TRBJ1-1, with 7 positions matching TRBD1. After removal of 4 bases from V and 8 bases from J, the junction contained 10 bases not matched to a gene. The CDR3 runs 13 residues. Germline CDR1 is GTSNPN and CDR2 is SVGIG (reference sequence).

This clone was observed a few times. The genes are TRBV11-2 and TRBJ2-1; 7 bases map to TRBD2. Looked up from germline, CDR1 is SGHAT and CDR2 is FQNNGV. J gave up 9 bases and V 2 bases, and 10 bases lay outside the gene matches. This CDR3 is 15 amino acids long. DNA for the CDR3: TGTGCCAGCAGCTTACGACTAGCCGCCTCATCTGAGCAGTTCTTC. It specifies CASSLRLAASSEQFF.

The chain has TRBV6-6 and TRBJ1-2, with no clear D. The ends were cut back, 0 bases at V and 8 bases at J, with 13 bases in the middle. Germline-derived CDR1 and CDR2 are MNHNY and SVGAGI (reference sequence). This CDR3 has 14 residues. CDR3 in DNA: TGTGCCAGCAGTTACTCGAGTAGGGCTCGGGGCTACACCTTC. Amino acid sequence: CASSYSSRARGYTF.

V is TRBV15 and J is TRBJ1-2, with 8 nucleotides matching TRBD1. Trimming took 2 bases from V and 8 from J; bases not matched to a gene: 10. The germline V gene encodes CDR1 LNHNV and CDR2 YYDKDF (reference sequence). The CDR3 is 15 amino acids. CDR3 sequence: CATSRHRTGPEGYTF. The DNA for the CDR3 is TGTGCCACCAGCAGACACCGGACAGGGCCTGAGGGCTACACCTTC.

This clone was recorded once. The chain uses TRBV5-1 and TRBJ2-3; TRBD2 is a possible D gene (5 bases). The germline V gene has CDR1 SGHRS and CDR2 YFSETQ. V was cut by 3 bases and J by 1 base, with 9 bases left in between. This CDR3 has 14 residues. The CDR3 DNA is TGCGCCAGCAGCTCCCGGGGAGGCACAGATACGCAGTATTTT. Translating gives CASSSRGGTDTQYF.

This chain joins TRBV11-2 and TRBJ2-4; D might be TRBD1 or TRBD2, each matching 6 bases. V lost 3 bases and J lost 8, with 20 bases in between. The germline V gene encodes CDR1 SGHAT and CDR2 FQNNGV. CDR3 size: 16 residues. CDR3 amino acids: CASSFGSGLKGDIQYF. In nucleotides, the CDR3 is TGTGCCAGCAGCTTTGGATCGGGACTGAAGGGGGACATTCAGTACTTC.

The chain recombines TRBV7-8 with TRBJ1-3, with 10 bases identical to TRBD1. From germline, CDR1 is SGHVS and CDR2 FQNEAQ. The CDR3 extends over 18 amino acids. V was pared by 2 bases and J by 0 bases, with 7 bases of the junction left unmatched. CDR3 DNA sequence: TGTGCCAGCAGCTTAACGGACAGGGGGGTCATCTCTGGAAACACCATATATTTT. Translated, it gives CASSLTDRGVISGNTIYF.